This T cell receptor beta chain was captured by sequencing in a study of early T cells in non-severe SARS-CoV-2 infection. V trimming: 5 bases; J trimming: 1 base; junction bases outside the gene matches: 4. The CDR3 is made up of 15 amino acids. The germline V gene has CDR1 SEHNR and CDR2 FQNEAQ (reference sequence). Individual cDNA molecules carried attached unique molecular identifiers. TCRdb re-analysed the 5' RACE reads in MiXCR, keeping a single row per CDR3 protein. This sample has 65,000 to 75,000 distinct CDR3 sequences; about 9.9% occur once, and the top ten carry about 3.8%. In its sample, this clonotype was seen a few times.

Input material: whole blood. This receptor was taken from an adult who was a healthcare worker with PCR-confirmed SARS-CoV-2 infection or an uninfected control (not recorded which). This chain uses TRBV7-9 with TRBJ2-3; 9 positions match TRBD2. This CDR3 is CASSRLAVGTDTQYF. For the CDR3, the DNA is TGTGCCAGCAGCCGACTAGCGGTTGGCACAGATACGCAGTATTTT.